This entry concerns a single T cell receptor beta chain. This entry comes from a study of blood T cell repertoires in COVID-19. Study summary: The United States, Italy and Spain supplied acute and convalescent COVID-19 samples. T cells, B-cell-depleted T cells, or PBMCs supplied cDNA or gDNA.

Original processing notes: Amplifying reference gene primers gave estimates of nucleated cell counts. Sequencing used immunoSEQ multiplex PCR; TCRdb keeps in-frame clones, though not all of them. That table is the source of V, J and clone size, and D and trimming were worked out from the DNA. The repertoire holds approximately 500,000 clones, with less than 90% as singletons. Material: peripheral blood. The TCR sequence derives from a woman aged 45 to 65 with COVID-19, enrolled during active disease.

CDR3 nucleotides: TGTGCCAGCAGCATGGACAGGACTAACTATGGCTACACCTTC. Its translation is CASSMDRTNYGYTF. This sequence joins TRBV6-5 and TRBJ1-2; 7 bases agree with TRBD1. The CDR3 consists of 14 residues. Per the germline V gene, CDR1 is MNHEY and CDR2 is SVGAGI. V lost 6 bases, J lost 0 bases, and 4 bases stayed unmatched.